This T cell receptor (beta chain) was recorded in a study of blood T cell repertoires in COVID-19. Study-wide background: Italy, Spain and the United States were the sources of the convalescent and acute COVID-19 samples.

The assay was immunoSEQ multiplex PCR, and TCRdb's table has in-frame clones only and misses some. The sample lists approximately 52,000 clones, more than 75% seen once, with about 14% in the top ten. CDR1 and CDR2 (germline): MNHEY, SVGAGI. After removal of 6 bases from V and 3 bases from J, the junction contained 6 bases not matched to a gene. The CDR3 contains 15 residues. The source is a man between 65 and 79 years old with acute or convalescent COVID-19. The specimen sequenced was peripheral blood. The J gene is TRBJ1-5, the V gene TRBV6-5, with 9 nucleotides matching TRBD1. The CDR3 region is CASRTTGGTNQPQHF. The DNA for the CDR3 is TGTGCCAGCAGAACAACAGGGGGCACCAATCAGCCCCAGCATTTT.